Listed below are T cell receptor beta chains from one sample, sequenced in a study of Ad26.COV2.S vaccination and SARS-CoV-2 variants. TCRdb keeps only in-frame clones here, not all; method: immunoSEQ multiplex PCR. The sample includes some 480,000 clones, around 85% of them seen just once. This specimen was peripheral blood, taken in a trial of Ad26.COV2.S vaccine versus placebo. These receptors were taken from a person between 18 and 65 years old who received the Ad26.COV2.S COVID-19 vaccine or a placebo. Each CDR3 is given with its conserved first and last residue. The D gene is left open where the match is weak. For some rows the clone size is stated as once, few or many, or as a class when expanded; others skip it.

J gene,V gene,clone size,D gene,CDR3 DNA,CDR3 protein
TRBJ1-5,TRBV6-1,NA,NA,TGTGCCAGCAGTGAAAGGGGGGGCTGGCAGCCCCAGCATTTT,CASSERGGWQPQHF
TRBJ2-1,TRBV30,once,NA,TGTGCCTGGAGCATTGGGCCCCTTTTTGGGTACAATGAGCAGTTCTTC,CAWSIGPLFGYNEQFF
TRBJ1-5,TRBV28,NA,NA,TGTGCCAGCAGGGATTGGGGGGGCAATCAGCCCCAGCATTTT,CASRDWGGNQPQHF
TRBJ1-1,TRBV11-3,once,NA,TGTGCCAGCAGCTTAGATGGCAGGGAGAACACTGAAGCTTTCTTT,CASSLDGRENTEAFF
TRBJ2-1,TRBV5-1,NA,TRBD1,TGCGCCAGCAGCAGGGAGGACAGGGTTCGGCAGTTCTTC,CASSREDRVRQFF
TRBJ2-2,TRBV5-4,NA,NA,TGTGCCAGCAGCCGAAACACCGGGGAGCTGTTTTTT,CASSRNTGELFF
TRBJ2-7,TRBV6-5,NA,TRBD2,TGTGCCAGCAAAAACTGGCTAGCGGGAGGTTGGGAGCAGTACTTC,CASKNWLAGGWEQYF
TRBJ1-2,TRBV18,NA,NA,TGTGCCAGCTCACCCGTTCTCGCCTCTAACTATGGCTACACCTTC,CASSPVLASNYGYTF
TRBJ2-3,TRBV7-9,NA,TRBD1,TGTGCCAGCAGCCTAACAGGGGCACCCACAGATACGCAGTATTTT,CASSLTGAPTDTQYF
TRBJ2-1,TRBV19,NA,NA,TGTGCCAGTAGTAAAGGACGGGACATCCAAAACAATGAGCAGTTCTTC,CASSKGRDIQNNEQFF
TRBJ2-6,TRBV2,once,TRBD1,TGTGCCAGCAGGGGACAGGTGAACTCTGGGGCCAACGTCCTGACTTTC,CASRGQVNSGANVLTF
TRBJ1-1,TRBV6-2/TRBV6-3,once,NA,TGTGCCAGCAGTTACTCGAGCAGAGGAACTGAAGCTTTCTTT,CASSYSSRGTEAFF